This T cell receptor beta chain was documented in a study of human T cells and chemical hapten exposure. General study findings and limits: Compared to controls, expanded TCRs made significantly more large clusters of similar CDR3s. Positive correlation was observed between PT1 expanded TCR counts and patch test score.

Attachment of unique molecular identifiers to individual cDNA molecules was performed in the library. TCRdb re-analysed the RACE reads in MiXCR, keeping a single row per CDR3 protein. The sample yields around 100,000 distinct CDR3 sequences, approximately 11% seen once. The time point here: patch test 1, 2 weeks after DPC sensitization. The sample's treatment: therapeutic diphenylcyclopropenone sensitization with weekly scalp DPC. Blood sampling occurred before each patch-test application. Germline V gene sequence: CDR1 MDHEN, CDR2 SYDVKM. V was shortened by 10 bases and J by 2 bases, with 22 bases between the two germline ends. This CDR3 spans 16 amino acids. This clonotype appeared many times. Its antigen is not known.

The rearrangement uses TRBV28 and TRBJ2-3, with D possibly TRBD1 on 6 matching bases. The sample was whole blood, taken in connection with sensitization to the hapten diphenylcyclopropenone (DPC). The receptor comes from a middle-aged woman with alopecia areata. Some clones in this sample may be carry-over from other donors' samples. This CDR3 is CATWGPKTGNTDTQYF. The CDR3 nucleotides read TGTGCCACCTGGGGACCCAAAACAGGGAACACAGATACGCAGTATTTT.